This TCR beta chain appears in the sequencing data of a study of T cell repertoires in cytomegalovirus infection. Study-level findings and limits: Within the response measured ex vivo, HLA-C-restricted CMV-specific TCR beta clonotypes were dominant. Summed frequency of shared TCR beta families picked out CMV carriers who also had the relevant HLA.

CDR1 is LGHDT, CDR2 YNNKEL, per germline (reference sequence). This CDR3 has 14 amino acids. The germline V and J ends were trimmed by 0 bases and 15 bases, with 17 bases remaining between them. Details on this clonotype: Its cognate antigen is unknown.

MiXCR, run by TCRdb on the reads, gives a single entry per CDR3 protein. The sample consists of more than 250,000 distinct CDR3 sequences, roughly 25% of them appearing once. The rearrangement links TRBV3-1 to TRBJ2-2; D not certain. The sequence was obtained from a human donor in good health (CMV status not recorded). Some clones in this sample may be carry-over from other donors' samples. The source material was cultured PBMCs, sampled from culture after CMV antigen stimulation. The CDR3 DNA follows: TGTGCCAGCAGCCAAGATAGCCTGAGGTTCGCGGTGTTTTTT. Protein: CASSQDSLRFAVFF.